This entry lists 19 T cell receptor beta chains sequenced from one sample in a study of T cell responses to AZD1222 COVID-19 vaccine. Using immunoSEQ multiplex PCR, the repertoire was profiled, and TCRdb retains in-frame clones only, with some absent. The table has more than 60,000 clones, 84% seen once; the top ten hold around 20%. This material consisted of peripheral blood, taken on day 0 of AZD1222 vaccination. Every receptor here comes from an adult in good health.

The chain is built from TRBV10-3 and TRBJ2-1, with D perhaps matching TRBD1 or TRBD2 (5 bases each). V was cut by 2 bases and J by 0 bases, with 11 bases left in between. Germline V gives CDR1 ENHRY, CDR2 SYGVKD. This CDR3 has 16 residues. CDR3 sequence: CAISEKGRFSYNEQFF. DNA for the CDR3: TGTGCCATCAGTGAGAAGGGACGCTTCTCCTACAATGAGCAGTTCTTC.

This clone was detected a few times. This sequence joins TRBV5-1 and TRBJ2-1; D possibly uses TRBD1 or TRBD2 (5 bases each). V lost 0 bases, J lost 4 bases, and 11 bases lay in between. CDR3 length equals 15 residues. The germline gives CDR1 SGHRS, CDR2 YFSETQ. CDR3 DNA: TGCGCCAGCAGCTTGGGGCAGGGAGCTTACAATGAGCAGTTCTTC. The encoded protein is CASSLGQGAYNEQFF.

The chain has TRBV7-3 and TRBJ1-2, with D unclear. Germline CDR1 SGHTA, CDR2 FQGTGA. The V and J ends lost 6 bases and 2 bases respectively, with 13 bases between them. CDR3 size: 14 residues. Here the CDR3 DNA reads TGTGCCAGCAGTCCTGAGAGTTCGAACTATGGCTACACCTTC. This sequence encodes CASSPESSNYGYTF.

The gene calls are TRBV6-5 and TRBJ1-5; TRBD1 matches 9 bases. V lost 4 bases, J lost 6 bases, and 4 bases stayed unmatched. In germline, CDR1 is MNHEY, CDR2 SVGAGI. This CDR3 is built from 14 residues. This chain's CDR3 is CASSSGQGTQPQHF. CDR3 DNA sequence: TGTGCCAGCAGTTCCGGACAGGGGACTCAGCCCCAGCATTTT.

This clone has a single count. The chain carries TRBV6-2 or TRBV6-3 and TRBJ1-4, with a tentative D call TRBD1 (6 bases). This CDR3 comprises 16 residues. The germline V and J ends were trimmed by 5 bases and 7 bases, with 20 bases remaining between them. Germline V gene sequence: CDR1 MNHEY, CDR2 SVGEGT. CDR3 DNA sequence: TGTGCCAGCAGTCCGCGCCACAGGGACGTACGTGAAAAACTGTTTTTT. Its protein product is CASSPRHRDVREKLFF.

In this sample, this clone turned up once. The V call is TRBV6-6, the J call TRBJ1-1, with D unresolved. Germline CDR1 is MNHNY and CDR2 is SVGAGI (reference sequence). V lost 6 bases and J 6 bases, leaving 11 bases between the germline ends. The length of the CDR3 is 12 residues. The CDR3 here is CASRSAVPEAFF. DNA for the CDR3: TGTGCCAGCAGATCAGCGGTCCCTGAAGCTTTCTTT.

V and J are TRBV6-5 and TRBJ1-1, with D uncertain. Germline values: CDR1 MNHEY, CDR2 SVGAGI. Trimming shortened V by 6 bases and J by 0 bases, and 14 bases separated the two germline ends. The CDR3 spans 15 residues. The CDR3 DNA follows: TGTGCCAGCAGCGGAAGGGCCCCCCTGAACACTGAAGCTTTCTTT. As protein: CASSGRAPLNTEAFF.

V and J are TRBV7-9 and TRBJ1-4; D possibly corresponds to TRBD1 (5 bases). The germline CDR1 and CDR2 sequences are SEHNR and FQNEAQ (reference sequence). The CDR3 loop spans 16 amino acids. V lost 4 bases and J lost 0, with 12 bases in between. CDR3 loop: CASSSEGATTNEKLFF. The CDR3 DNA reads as TGTGCCAGCAGCTCAGAAGGGGCAACAACTAATGAAAAACTGTTTTTT. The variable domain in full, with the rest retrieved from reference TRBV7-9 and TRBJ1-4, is DTGVSQNPRHKITKRGQNVTFRCDPISEHNRLYWYRQTLGQGPEFLTYFQNEAQLEKSRLLSDRFSAERPKGSFSTLEIQRTEQGDSAMYLCASSSEGATTNEKLFFGSGTQLSVL.

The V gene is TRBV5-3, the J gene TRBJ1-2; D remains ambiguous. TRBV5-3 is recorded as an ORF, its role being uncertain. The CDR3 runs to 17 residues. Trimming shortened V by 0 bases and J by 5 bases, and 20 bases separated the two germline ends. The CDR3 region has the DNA TGTGCCAGAAGCTTGGGACGGACGTTCTCTCGGGGATATGGCTACACCTTC. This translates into CARSLGRTFSRGYGYTF.

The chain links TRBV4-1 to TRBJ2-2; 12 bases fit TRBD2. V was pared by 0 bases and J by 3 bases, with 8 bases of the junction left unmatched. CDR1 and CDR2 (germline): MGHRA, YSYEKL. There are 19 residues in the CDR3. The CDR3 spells CASSQESSGRAKDTGELFF. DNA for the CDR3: TGCGCCAGCAGCCAAGAATCTAGCGGGAGGGCCAAGGACACCGGGGAGCTGTTTTTT.

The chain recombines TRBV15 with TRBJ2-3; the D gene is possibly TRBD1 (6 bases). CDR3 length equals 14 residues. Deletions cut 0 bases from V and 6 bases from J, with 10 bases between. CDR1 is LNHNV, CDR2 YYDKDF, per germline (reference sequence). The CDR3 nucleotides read TGTGCCACCAGCAGAGAGCAGGGGATGGATACGCAGTATTTT. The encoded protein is CATSREQGMDTQYF.

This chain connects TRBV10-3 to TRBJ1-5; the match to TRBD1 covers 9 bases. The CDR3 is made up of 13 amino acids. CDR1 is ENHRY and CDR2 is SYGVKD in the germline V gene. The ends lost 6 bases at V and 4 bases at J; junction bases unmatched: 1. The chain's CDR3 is CAIRGTGNQPQHF. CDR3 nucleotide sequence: TGTGCCATCAGGGGGACAGGGAATCAGCCCCAGCATTTT.

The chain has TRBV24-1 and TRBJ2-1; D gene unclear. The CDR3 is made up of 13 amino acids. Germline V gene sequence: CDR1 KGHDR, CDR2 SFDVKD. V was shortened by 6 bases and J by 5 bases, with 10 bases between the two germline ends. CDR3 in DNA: TGTGCCACCAGTCTAGGAGTAAACAATGAGCAGTTCTTC. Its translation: CATSLGVNNEQFF.

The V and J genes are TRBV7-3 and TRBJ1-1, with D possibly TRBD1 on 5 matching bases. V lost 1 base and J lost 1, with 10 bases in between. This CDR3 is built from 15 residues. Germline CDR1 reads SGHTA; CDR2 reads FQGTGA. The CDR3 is CASSLRAGQNTEAFF. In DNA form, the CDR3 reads TGTGCCAGCAGCTTAAGGGCAGGGCAGAACACTGAAGCTTTCTTT.

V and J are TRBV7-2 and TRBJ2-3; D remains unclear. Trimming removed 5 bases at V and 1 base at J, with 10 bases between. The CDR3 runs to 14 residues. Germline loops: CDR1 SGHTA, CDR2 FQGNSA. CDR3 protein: CASSLFQRTDTQYF. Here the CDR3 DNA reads TGTGCCAGCAGCCTCTTCCAGCGCACAGATACGCAGTATTTT.

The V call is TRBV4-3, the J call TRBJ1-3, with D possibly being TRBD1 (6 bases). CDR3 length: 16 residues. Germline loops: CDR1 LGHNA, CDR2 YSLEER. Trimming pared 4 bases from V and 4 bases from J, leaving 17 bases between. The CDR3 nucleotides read TGCGCCAGCAGCCCAGGTGCGGGGGCATCAGGAAACACCATATATTTT. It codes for CASSPGAGASGNTIYF.

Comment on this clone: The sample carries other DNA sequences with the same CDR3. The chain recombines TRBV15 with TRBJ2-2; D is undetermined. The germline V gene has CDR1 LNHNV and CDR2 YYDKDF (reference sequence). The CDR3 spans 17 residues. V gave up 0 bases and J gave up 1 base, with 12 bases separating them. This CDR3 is CATSRDLGSLNTGELFF. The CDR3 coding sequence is TGTGCCACCAGCAGAGATTTGGGCTCGCTGAACACCGGGGAGCTGTTTTTT. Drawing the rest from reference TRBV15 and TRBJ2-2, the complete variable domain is DAMVIQNPRYQVTQFGKPVTLSCSQTLNHNVMYWYQQKSSQAPKLLFHYYDKDFNNEADTPDNFQSRRPNTSFCFLDIRSPGLGDTAMYLCATSRDLGSLNTGELFFGEGSRLTVL.

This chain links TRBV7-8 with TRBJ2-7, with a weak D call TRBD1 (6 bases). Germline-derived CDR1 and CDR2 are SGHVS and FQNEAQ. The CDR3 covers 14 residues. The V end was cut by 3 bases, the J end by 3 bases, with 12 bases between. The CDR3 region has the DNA TGTGCCAGCAGCTTCGGCAGGGGACACTACGAGCAGTACTTC. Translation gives CASSFGRGHYEQYF.

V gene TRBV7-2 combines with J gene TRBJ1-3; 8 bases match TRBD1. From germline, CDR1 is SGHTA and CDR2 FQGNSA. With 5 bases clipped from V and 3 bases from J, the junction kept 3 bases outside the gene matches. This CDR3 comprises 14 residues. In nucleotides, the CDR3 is TGTGCCAGCAGCGTCGGGACAGGTGGAAACACCATATATTTT. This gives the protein CASSVGTGGNTIYF.